This TCR beta chain was observed in a study of blood T cells in healthy people across ages. Through a sample-barcoded 5' primer and a J-beta primer mix, a second PCR was run for roughly 7 to 11 cycles. TCRdb used MiXCR to reprocess the 5' RACE reads, holding one entry per CDR3 protein. The sample contains roughly 1,000,000 distinct CDR3 sequences, 25% of which appear only once. Germline V gene sequence: CDR1 MNHEY, CDR2 SMNVEV (reference sequence). CDR3 length: 18 amino acids. V lost 1 base, J lost 5 bases, and 21 bases lay in between. These data were also filed under a second study, of T cells of mothers and their children.

The sequencing input was blood. This receptor was identified in a girl aged 2 to 10 in good health. The chain is built from TRBV27 and TRBJ2-4; D is possibly TRBD2 (5 bases). The CDR3 region has the DNA TGTGCCAGCAGTTTATTTGGGCGGGTGGCTACAGAGCAAAACATTCAGTACTTC. The encoded protein is CASSLFGRVATEQNIQYF.